A single sample is the source of the 12 T cell receptor beta chains below, sequenced in a study of PD-1 blockade in classical Hodgkin lymphoma. The protocol was immunoSEQ multiplex PCR, while the TCRdb copy is restricted to in-frame clones and leaves out a portion. The data contain about 35,000 clones, around 90% of them singletons. Relapses following autologous stem cell transplantation were seen in all patients, with brentuximab vedotin exposure varying. Negative magnetic selection isolated CD4+ T cells from thawed PBMCs. This specimen consisted of CD4+ T cells from blood, obtained at baseline. Receptor source: a human donor with classical Hodgkin lymphoma.

V is TRBV13 and J is TRBJ1-3; D is unresolved. V dropped 2 bases and J dropped 4 bases, with 3 bases sitting between them. The CDR3 is 12 residues long. Germline V gene lookup returns CDR1 PRHDT and CDR2 FYEKMQ (reference sequence). As DNA, the CDR3 is TGTGCCAGCAGCTTATGGGGAAACACCATATATTTT. Protein: CASSLWGNTIYF. The whole variable domain, filled in from reference TRBV13 and TRBJ1-3, reads AAGVIQSPRHLIKEKRETATLKCYPIPRHDTVYWYQQGPGQDPQFLISFYEKMQSDKGSIPDRFSAQQFSDYHSELNMSSLELGDSALYFCASSLWGNTIYFGEGSWLTVV.

The V and J genes are TRBV9 and TRBJ2-7; tentatively, D is TRBD1 (6 bases). The V gene's germline CDR1 is SGDLS and CDR2 YYNGEE. This CDR3 is 17 amino acids long. V dropped 4 bases and J dropped 4 bases, with 24 bases sitting between them. CDR3 amino acids: CASSTRGQSKTRYEQYF. The CDR3 nucleotides are TGTGCCAGCAGCACCCGAGGACAGTCTAAAACCCGATACGAGCAGTACTTC. Combining the CDR3 with reference TRBV9 and TRBJ2-7 gives the whole variable domain DSGVTQTPKHLITATGQRVTLRCSPRSGDLSVYWYQQSLDQGLQFLIQYYNGEERAKGNILERFSAQQFPDLHSELNLSSLELGDSALYFCASSTRGQSKTRYEQYFGPGTRLTVT.

The gene calls are TRBV2 and TRBJ2-7; possibly TRBD2 for D (5 bases). The V and J ends lost 8 bases and 6 bases respectively, with 23 bases between them. The CDR3 sequence is 15 residues long. Per germline, CDR1 SNHLY and CDR2 FYNNEI. Here the CDR3 reads CASVVTGITTGEQYF. CDR3 nucleotide sequence: TGTGCCAGCGTCGTCACCGGGATCACCACCGGCGAGCAGTACTTC.

The rearrangement uses TRBV19 and TRBJ2-7; D is possibly TRBD1 or TRBD2 (7 bases each). V was pared by 5 bases and J by 4 bases, with 27 bases between. The CDR3 runs 18 residues. In germline, CDR1 is LNHDA, CDR2 SQIVND (reference sequence). The CDR3 here is CASSGKRGGDRVGYEQYF. The CDR3 DNA reads as TGTGCCAGTAGTGGAAAGCGGGGAGGAGACAGGGTTGGATACGAGCAGTACTTC.

This clone occurred once. J is TRBJ2-1 and V is TRBV9; TRBD2 agrees at 7 bases. The CDR3 consists of 19 residues. From germline, CDR1 is SGDLS and CDR2 YYNGEE. Unmatched junction bases numbered 12, after V lost 0 bases and J lost 0 bases. In DNA form, the CDR3 reads TGTGCCAGCAGCGTAGGCCCCGGACTAGGTGCTAGCTCCTACAATGAGCAGTTCTTC. The encoded protein is CASSVGPGLGASSYNEQFF.

The chain combines TRBV19 with TRBJ2-7, with a tentative D call TRBD1 (6 bases). Germline assignment: CDR1 LNHDA and CDR2 SQIVND (reference sequence). The CDR3 extends over 17 amino acids. Trimming removed 5 bases from V and 3 bases from J, with 23 bases in between. CDR3 nucleotide sequence: TGTGCCAGTAGTCTCGAAGGGACACCAACCAAGATCTACGAGCAGTACTTC. As protein: CASSLEGTPTKIYEQYF. The full variable domain, in which reference TRBV19 and TRBJ2-7 provide the parts outside the CDR3, is DGGITQSPKYLFRKEGQNVTLSCEQNLNHDAMYWYRQDPGQGLRLIYYSQIVNDFQKGDIAEGYSVSREKKESFPLTVTSAQKNPTAFYLCASSLEGTPTKIYEQYFGPGTRLTVT.

The rearrangement uses TRBV7-9 and TRBJ1-1; D remains ambiguous. V lost 6 bases, J lost 1 base, and 12 bases lay in between. Looked up from germline, CDR1 is SEHNR and CDR2 is FQNEAQ (reference sequence). The CDR3 has 14 amino acids. The CDR3 DNA reads as TGTGCCAGCAGGAGTTTGAGGACGAACACTGAAGCTTTCTTT. Translation gives CASRSLRTNTEAFF.

V and J are TRBV10-2 and TRBJ2-7; TRBD1 matches 9 bases. With V trimmed by 4 bases and J by 6 bases, 13 bases remained unmatched. CDR3 length: 16 amino acids. CDR1 and CDR2 from the germline V gene are WSHSY and SAAADI. The CDR3 nucleotides read TGCGCCAGCAGTGGCCCATTCCGGGACAGGGCGCGCGAGCAGTACTTC. It yields the protein CASSGPFRDRAREQYF.

The rearrangement links TRBV30 to TRBJ2-1, with D possibly being TRBD2 (5 bases). The germline V and J ends were trimmed by 3 bases and 6 bases, with 12 bases remaining between them. CDR3 length equals 13 residues. From germline, CDR1 is GTSNPN and CDR2 SVGIG (reference sequence). The CDR3 region has the DNA TGTGCCTGGAGCAACTCGGGGTTCAATGAGCAGTTCTTC. Encoded protein: CAWSNSGFNEQFF.

This chain joins TRBV20-1 and TRBJ2-5; D tentatively fits TRBD1 or TRBD2 (5 bases each). V was clipped by 6 bases and J by 5 bases, with 10 bases between them. The germline CDR1 and CDR2 sequences are DFQATT and SNEGSKA (reference sequence). CDR3 length: 11 amino acids. CDR3 nucleotides: TGCAGTGCCGTGGGGACGGAGACCCAGTACTTC. Amino acid sequence: CSAVGTETQYF.

This chain links TRBV7-2 with TRBJ2-5, with 9 bases matching TRBD1. J gave up 3 bases and V 3 bases, and 2 bases lay outside the gene matches. This CDR3 comprises 14 residues. Germline CDR1 is SGHTA and CDR2 is FQGNSA. This chain's CDR3 is CASSFRDREETQYF. The CDR3 bases are TGTGCCAGCAGCTTCCGGGACAGGGAAGAGACCCAGTACTTC.

This chain links TRBV11-3 with TRBJ2-3, with TRBD2 matching over 14 bases. CDR1 is SGHNT and CDR2 is YENEEA in the germline V gene. There are 17 residues in the CDR3. Unmatched junction bases numbered 7, after V lost 5 bases and J lost 3 bases. CDR3 protein: CASSRTSGRRGTDTQYF. The DNA of the CDR3 is TGTGCCAGCAGCCGGACTAGCGGGAGGCGGGGGACAGATACGCAGTATTTT.